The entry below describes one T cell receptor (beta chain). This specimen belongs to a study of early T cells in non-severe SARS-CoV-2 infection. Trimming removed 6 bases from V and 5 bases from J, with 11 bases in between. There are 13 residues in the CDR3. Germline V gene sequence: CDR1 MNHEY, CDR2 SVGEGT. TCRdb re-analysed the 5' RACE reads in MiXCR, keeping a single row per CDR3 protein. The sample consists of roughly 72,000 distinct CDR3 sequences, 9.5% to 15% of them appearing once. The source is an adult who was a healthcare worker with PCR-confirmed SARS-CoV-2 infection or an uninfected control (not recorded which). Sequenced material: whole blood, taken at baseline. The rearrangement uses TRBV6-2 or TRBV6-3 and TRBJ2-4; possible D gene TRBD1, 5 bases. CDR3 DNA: TGTGCCAGCAGCCGTCAACAGGAAAACATTCAGTACTTC. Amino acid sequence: CASSRQQENIQYF.